One and the same sample provided the 15 T cell receptor beta chains below, sequenced in a study of cytomegalovirus exposure and HLA in healthy donors (TCRdb year 2017). The library relied on the immunoSEQ multiplex PCR assay. For the multiplex PCR, a mixture combining 60 forward primers for TCR Vbeta segments and 13 reverse primers for TCR Jbeta segments was used. This immuneACCESS table, as held by TCRdb, lists in-frame sequences with V and J called but not all clones. Of the missing ones, under half trace to an unresolved V gene in checked studies; the others have no known cause. In all, the sample holds 150,000 to 200,000 clones, and around 81% of those were seen once. The ten largest make up under 15% of the sample. The sequencing sample was made of PBMCs. These receptors were taken from a woman aged 45 to 65 in good health and CMV-seronegative.

This clone is a singleton in its sample. The J gene is TRBJ2-3, the V gene TRBV5-6, with a weak D call TRBD2 (6 bases). Germline values: CDR1 SGHDT, CDR2 YYEEEE. V lost 8 bases and J lost 1, with 11 bases in between. The CDR3 is 13 amino acids. Here the CDR3 DNA reads TGTGCCAGTACCCGCGGGGGCACAGATACGCAGTATTTT. Translated, it gives CASTRGGTDTQYF.

The chain uses TRBV29-1 and TRBJ1-1; no definite D call. The CDR3 totals 11 residues. Looked up from germline, CDR1 is SQVTM and CDR2 is ANQGSEA. V lost 7 bases and J 3 bases, leaving 9 bases between the germline ends. The CDR3 is CSARGYTEAFF. Written as DNA, the CDR3 is TGCAGCGCACGAGGGTACACTGAAGCTTTCTTT.

Written as DNA, the CDR3 is TGTGCCAGCACCCGTAAAGGGACAGGGGGTGAAAAACTGTTTTTT. Translating gives CASTRKGTGGEKLFF. The chain joins TRBV28 to TRBJ1-4; TRBD1 agrees at 11 bases. There are 15 residues in the CDR3. The junction had 8 bases not matched to a gene; V was cut back by 7 bases and J by 7 bases. Germline V CDR1 and CDR2: MDHEN, SYDVKM.

This chain connects TRBV4-2 to TRBJ2-1; D not resolved. CDR1 is LGHNA and CDR2 is YNFKEQ in the germline V gene. V was pared by 0 bases and J by 0 bases, with 9 bases between. This CDR3 is built from 16 residues. CDR3 protein: CASSQDGGSSYNEQFF. In DNA form, the CDR3 reads TGTGCCAGCAGCCAAGATGGCGGTAGCTCCTACAATGAGCAGTTCTTC.

The V call is TRBV27, the J call TRBJ1-1; TRBD1 matches 8 bases. The V gene's germline CDR1 is MNHEY and CDR2 SMNVEV (reference sequence). J lost 4 bases, V lost 6 bases, and 10 bases had no gene match. The CDR3 has 15 residues. In DNA, the CDR3 is TGTGCCAGCAGAGCAGGGGGCGCTGGTATCACTGAAGCTTTCTTT. This sequence encodes CASRAGGAGITEAFF.

The rearrangement uses TRBV6-6 and TRBJ1-6; D unclear. The CDR3 extends over 13 amino acids. Germline values: CDR1 MNHNY, CDR2 SVGAGI (reference sequence). Trimming removed 8 bases at V and 2 bases at J, with 7 bases between. CDR3 bases: TGTGCCAGCGGAGAGGCCTATAATTCACCCCTCCACTTT. Amino acid sequence: CASGEAYNSPLHF.

V is TRBV6-1 and J is TRBJ2-1; 9 nucleotides agree with TRBD1. V gave up 3 bases and J gave up 8 bases; unmatched junction bases: 8. The germline V gene encodes CDR1 MNHNS and CDR2 SASEGT. The CDR3 runs to 15 residues. The CDR3 protein is CASSDPGTGIHEQFF. DNA of the CDR3: TGTGCCAGCAGTGACCCCGGGACAGGGATCCATGAGCAGTTCTTC.

The gene calls are TRBV18 and TRBJ1-2; TRBD1 aligns across 7 bases. The CDR3 has 13 residues. Germline trimming cut 5 bases from V and 3 bases from J; bases unmatched to any gene: 3. The germline V gene has CDR1 KGHSH and CDR2 LQKENI. Here the CDR3 reads CASSSGQDYGYTF. CDR3 bases: TGTGCCAGCTCATCTGGACAGGACTATGGCTACACCTTC.

This chain joins TRBV4-2 and TRBJ2-3, with 7 bases aligning to TRBD2. This CDR3 spans 15 amino acids. Per germline, CDR1 LGHNA and CDR2 YNFKEQ. Trimming removed 5 bases from V and 5 bases from J; junction bases left unmatched: 10. The CDR3 DNA follows: TGTGCCAGCAGCTTGGCGGCGGGAGAAAAAGATACGCAGTATTTT. It is translated as CASSLAAGEKDTQYF.

This chain uses TRBV7-2 with TRBJ2-1, with 8 nucleotides matching TRBD2. The V segment lost 5 bases and the J segment 0 bases; nucleotides outside the gene matches: 12. CDR1 is SGHTA, CDR2 FQGNSA, per germline. The CDR3 runs 18 residues. CDR3 in amino acids: CASSTPLAGASSYNEQFF. DNA for the CDR3: TGTGCCAGCAGCACACCTCTAGCGGGCGCAAGCTCCTACAATGAGCAGTTCTTC. The variable domain in full, with the rest retrieved from reference TRBV7-2 and TRBJ2-1, is GAGVSQSPSNKVTEKGKDVELRCDPISGHTALYWYRQSLGQGLEFLIYFQGNSAPDKSGLPSDRFSAERTGGSVSTLTIQRTQQEDSAVYLCASSTPLAGASSYNEQFFGPGTRLTVL.

This chain uses TRBV9 with TRBJ2-3, with 7 positions matching TRBD1. The CDR3 loop spans 15 amino acids. Germline loops: CDR1 SGDLS, CDR2 YYNGEE. With V trimmed by 2 bases and J by 4 bases, 7 bases remained unmatched. The CDR3 DNA follows: TGTGCCAGCAGCGTTCGGACAGGATTCGCAGATACGCAGTATTTT. This codes for CASSVRTGFADTQYF.

The rearrangement joins TRBV5-4 to TRBJ1-1, with 9 nucleotides matching TRBD1. V was pared by 5 bases and J by 6 bases, with 14 bases of the junction left unmatched. Germline V gene data show CDR1 as SGHNT and CDR2 as YYREEE (reference sequence). The CDR3 contains 16 residues. The DNA for the CDR3 is TGTGCCAGCAGTTTACCCTCGGGGACAGGGTTCTCTGAAGCTTTCTTT. This translates into CASSLPSGTGFSEAFF.

This clone turned up a few times. The V call is TRBV5-4, the J call TRBJ2-5; no reliable D call. V was trimmed by 1 base and J by 5 bases, leaving 9 bases between them. This CDR3 comprises 13 residues. From germline, CDR1 is SGHNT and CDR2 YYREEE (reference sequence). In DNA, the CDR3 is TGTGCCAGCAGCTTGCTCCGGTCGGAGACCCAGTACTTC. Amino acid sequence: CASSLLRSETQYF. The whole variable domain, remainder taken from reference TRBV5-4 and TRBJ2-5, is ETGVTQSPTHLIKTRGQQVTLRCSSQSGHNTVSWYQQALGQGPQFIFQYYREEENGRGNFPPRFSGLQFPNYSSELNVNALELDDSALYLCASSLLRSETQYFGPGTRLLVL.

This chain connects TRBV28 to TRBJ1-5; TRBD1 is a possible D gene (6 bases). The CDR3 covers 14 residues. CDR1 MDHEN and CDR2 SYDVKM come from the germline V gene. Deletions cut 7 bases from V and 6 bases from J, with 16 bases between. CDR3 sequence: CASMEQGDSQPQHF. The CDR3 nucleotides are TGTGCCAGCATGGAACAGGGCGATTCTCAGCCCCAGCATTTT.

V is TRBV28 and J is TRBJ2-5; D might be TRBD1 (5 bases). Germline V lookup: CDR1 MDHEN, CDR2 SYDVKM. The CDR3 has 11 amino acids. Trimming left V 5 bases short and J 4 bases short, with 5 bases between. The CDR3 spells CASSDRETQYF. In DNA form, the CDR3 reads TGTGCCAGCAGTGACAGAGAGACCCAGTACTTC.